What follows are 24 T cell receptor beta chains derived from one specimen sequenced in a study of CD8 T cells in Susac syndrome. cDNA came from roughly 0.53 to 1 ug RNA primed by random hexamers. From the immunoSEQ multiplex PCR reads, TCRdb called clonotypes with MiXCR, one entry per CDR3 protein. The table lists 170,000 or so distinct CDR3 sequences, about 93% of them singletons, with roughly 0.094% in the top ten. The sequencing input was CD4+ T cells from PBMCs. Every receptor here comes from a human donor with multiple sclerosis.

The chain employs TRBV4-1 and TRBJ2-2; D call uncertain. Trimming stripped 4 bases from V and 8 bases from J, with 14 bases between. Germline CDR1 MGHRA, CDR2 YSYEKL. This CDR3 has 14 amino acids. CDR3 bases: TGCGCCAGCAGCCTGCCAATGGGTAGAGGGGAGCTGTTTTTT. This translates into CASSLPMGRGELFF.

The CDR3 here is CATSSGQGSTDTQYF. CDR3 bases: TGTGCCACCAGCAGCGGACAGGGGTCCACAGATACGCAGTATTTT. The rearrangement links TRBV15 to TRBJ2-3, with 9 bases fitting TRBD1. Germline V gene sequence: CDR1 LNHNV, CDR2 YYDKDF (reference sequence). The V and J ends lost 3 bases and 2 bases, in that order; junction bases with no gene match: 3. This CDR3 spans 15 amino acids.

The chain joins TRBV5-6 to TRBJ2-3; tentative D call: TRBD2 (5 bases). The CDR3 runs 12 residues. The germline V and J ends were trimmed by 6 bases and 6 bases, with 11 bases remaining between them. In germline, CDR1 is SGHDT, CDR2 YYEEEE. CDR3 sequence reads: CASKLREDTQYF. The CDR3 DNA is TGTGCCAGCAAGCTAAGGGAGGATACGCAGTATTTT.

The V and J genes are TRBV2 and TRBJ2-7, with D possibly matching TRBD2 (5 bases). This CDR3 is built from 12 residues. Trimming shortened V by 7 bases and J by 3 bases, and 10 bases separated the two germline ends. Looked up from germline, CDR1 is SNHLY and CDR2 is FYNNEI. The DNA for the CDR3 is TGTGCCAGCACTCAGGAGGACTACGAGCAGTACTTC. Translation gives CASTQEDYEQYF.

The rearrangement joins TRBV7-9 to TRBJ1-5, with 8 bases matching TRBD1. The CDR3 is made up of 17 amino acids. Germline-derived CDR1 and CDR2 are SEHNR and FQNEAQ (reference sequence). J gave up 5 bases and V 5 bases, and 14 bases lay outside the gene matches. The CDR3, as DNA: TGTGCCAGCAGCGGGGGGGCAGGGGGCGCGTGGGATCAGCCCCAGCATTTT. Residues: CASSGGAGGAWDQPQHF.

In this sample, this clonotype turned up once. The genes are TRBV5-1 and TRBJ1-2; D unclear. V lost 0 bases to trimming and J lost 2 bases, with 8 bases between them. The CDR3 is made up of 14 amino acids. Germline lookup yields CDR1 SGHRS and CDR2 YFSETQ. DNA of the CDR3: TGCGCCAGCAGCTTGGGGACGGACAACTATGGCTACACCTTC. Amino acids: CASSLGTDNYGYTF.

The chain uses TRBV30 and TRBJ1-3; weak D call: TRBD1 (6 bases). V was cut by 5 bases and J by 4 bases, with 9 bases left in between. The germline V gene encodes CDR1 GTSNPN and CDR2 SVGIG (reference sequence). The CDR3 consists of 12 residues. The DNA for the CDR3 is TGTGCCTGGGACAGGCCCGGAAACACCATATATTTT. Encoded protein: CAWDRPGNTIYF.

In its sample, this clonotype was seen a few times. This CDR3 is CAIRGASSGNTIYF. CDR3 DNA sequence: TGTGCCATCAGAGGGGCGTCCTCTGGAAACACCATATATTTT. This rearrangement joins TRBV6-1 to TRBJ1-3, with D possibly matching TRBD1 (5 bases). CDR3 length: 14 residues. Trimming stripped 10 bases from V and 0 bases from J, with 13 bases between. CDR1 is MNHNS and CDR2 is SASEGT in the germline V gene.

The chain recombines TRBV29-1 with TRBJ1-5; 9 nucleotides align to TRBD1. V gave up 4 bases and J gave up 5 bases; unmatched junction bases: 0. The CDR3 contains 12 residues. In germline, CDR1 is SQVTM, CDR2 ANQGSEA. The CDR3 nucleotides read TGCAGCGTTGGGGACAGGGATCAGCCCCAGCATTTT. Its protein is CSVGDRDQPQHF.

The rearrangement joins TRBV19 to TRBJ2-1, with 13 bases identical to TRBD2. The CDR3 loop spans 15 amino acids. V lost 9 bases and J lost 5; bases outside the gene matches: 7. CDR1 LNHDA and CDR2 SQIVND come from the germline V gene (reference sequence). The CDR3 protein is CASWAGTSGDNEQFF. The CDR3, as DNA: TGTGCCAGCTGGGCCGGGACTAGCGGGGACAATGAGCAGTTCTTC.

CDR3 sequence (DNA): TGTGCCAGCAGCCTCCTTAGGGGGGAAGCGGATGAGCAGTTCTTC. It specifies CASSLLRGEADEQFF. V is TRBV7-2 and J is TRBJ2-1, with D tentatively TRBD1 or TRBD2 (6 bases each). The CDR3 is 15 amino acids. Deletions cut 5 bases from V and 8 bases from J, with 19 bases between. Looked up from germline, CDR1 is SGHTA and CDR2 is FQGNSA.

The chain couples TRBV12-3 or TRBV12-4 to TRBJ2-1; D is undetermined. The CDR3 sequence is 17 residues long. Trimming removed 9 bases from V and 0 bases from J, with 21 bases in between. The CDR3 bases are TGTGCCAGTCTCACTACGGGCGACCCGAGCTCCTACAATGAGCAGTTCTTC. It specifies CASLTTGDPSSYNEQFF.

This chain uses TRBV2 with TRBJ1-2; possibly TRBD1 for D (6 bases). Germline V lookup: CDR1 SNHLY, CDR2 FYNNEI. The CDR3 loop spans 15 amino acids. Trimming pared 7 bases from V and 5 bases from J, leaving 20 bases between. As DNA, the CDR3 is TGTGCCAGCACTACCACCGACAGGATCGGTTATGGCTACACCTTC. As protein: CASTTTDRIGYGYTF.

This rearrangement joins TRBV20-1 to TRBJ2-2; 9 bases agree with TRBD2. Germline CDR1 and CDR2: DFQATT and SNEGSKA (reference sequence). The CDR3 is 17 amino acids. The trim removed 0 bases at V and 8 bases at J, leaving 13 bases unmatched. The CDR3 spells CSARDRTTSGGRGELFF. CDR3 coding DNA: TGCAGTGCTAGAGATCGCACGACTAGCGGCGGGAGGGGGGAGCTGTTTTTT.

The CDR3 DNA is TGTGCCAGCAGTGGGGGGCTAGCGGGATATGGTGAGCAGTTCTTC. Translated: CASSGGLAGYGEQFF. The chain recombines TRBV25-1 with TRBJ2-1; 9 nucleotides agree with TRBD2. The junction had 10 bases not matched to a gene; V was cut back by 4 bases and J by 9 bases. The germline gives CDR1 MGHDK, CDR2 SYGVNS. This CDR3 region has 15 residues.

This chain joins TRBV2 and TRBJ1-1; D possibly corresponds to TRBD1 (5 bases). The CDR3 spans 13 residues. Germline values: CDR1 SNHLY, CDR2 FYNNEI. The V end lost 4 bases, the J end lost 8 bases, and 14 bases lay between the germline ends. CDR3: CASSARAGEEAFF. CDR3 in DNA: TGTGCCAGCAGTGCTAGGGCGGGGGAAGAAGCTTTCTTT.

In nucleotides, the CDR3 is TGTGCCAGCAGTTTTCCGGGACTAGCGGGGACCAATGAGCAGTTCTTC. It specifies CASSFPGLAGTNEQFF. V usage is TRBV28 and J usage is TRBJ2-1; 13 bases line up with TRBD2. Trimming cost V 3 bases and J 6 bases; bases outside gene matches: 5. Germline V CDR1 and CDR2: MDHEN, SYDVKM. The CDR3 spans 16 residues.

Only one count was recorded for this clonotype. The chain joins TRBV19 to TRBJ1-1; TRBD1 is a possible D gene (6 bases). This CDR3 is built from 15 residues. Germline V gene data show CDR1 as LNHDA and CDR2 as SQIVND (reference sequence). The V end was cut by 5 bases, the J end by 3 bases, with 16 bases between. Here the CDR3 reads CASSHLDRSDTEAFF. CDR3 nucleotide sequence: TGTGCCAGTAGTCATCTCGACAGGTCCGACACTGAAGCTTTCTTT. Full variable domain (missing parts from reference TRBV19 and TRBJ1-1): DGGITQSPKYLFRKEGQNVTLSCEQNLNHDAMYWYRQDPGQGLRLIYYSQIVNDFQKGDIAEGYSVSREKKESFPLTVTSAQKNPTAFYLCASSHLDRSDTEAFFGQGTRLTVV.

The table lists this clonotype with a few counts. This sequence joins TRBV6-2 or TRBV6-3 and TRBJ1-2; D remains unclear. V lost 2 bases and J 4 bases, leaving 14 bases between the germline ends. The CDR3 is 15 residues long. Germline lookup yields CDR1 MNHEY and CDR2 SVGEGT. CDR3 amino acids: CASSYVAAHSYGYTF. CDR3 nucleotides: TGTGCCAGCAGTTACGTCGCAGCTCATTCCTATGGCTACACCTTC.

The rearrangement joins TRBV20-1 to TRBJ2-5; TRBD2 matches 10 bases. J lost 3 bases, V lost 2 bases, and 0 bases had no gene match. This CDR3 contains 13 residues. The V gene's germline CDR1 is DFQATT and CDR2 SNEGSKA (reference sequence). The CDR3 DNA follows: TGCAGTGCTAGACTAGCGGGAGAAGAGACCCAGTACTTC. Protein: CSARLAGEETQYF.

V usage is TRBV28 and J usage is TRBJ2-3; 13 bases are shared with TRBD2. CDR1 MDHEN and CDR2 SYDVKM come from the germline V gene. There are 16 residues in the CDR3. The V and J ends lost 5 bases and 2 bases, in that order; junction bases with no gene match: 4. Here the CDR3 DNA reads TGTGCCAGCAGTCGGGGACTAGCGGGGTTCACAGATACGCAGTATTTT. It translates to CASSRGLAGFTDTQYF.

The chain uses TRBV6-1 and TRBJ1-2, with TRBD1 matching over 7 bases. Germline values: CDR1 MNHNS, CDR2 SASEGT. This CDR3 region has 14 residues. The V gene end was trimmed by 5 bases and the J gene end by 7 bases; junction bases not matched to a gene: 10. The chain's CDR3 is CASSRTGVWPGYTF. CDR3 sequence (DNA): TGTGCCAGCAGTAGAACAGGGGTGTGGCCTGGCTACACCTTC.

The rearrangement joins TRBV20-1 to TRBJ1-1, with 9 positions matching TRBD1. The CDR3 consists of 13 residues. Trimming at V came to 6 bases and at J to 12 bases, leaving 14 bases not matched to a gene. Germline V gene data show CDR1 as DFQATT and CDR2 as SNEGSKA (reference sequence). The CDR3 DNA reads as TGCAGTGCGTCAATCCCGGGACAGGGAATATCTTTCTTT. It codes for CSASIPGQGISFF.

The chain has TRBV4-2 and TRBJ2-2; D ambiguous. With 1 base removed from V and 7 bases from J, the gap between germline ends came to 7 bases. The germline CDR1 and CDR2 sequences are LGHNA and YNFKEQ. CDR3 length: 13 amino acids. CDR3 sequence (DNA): TGTGCCAGCAGCCAAGCCCCCTTCGGGGAGCTGTTTTTT. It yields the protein CASSQAPFGELFF.